The rows below give T cell receptor beta chains drawn from one sample of a study of siplizumab effects on memory and regulatory T cells. Sequencing was performed with immunoSEQ multiplex PCR; in TCRdb, only in-frame clones are kept and a portion is missing. The sample lists 94,000 or so clones, over 85% seen once, with 6.5% in the top ten. Source material: CD8+ T cells sorted from blood. The source is a human donor in good health. Both conserved end residues are part of each CDR3. D genes are given only for firm matches. The size field is filled for only some rows; it gives once, few, many or a size class.

.	TRBV27	TRBD2	TRBJ2-5	CASSVLAGEETQYF	TGTGCCAGCAGTGTACTAGCGGGAGAAGAGACCCAGTACTTC
once	TRBV11-2	.	TRBJ2-2	CASSLKRQANTGELFF	TGTGCCAGCAGCTTAAAGCGACAGGCGAACACCGGGGAGCTGTTTTTT
once	TRBV13	.	TRBJ2-7	CASSLGQSYEQYF	TGTGCCAGCAGCTTAGGACAATCCTACGAGCAGTACTTC
.	TRBV7-9	TRBD1	TRBJ1-6	CASSSGQGNSPLHF	TGTGCCAGCAGCTCGGGACAGGGCAATTCACCCCTCCACTTT
.	TRBV4-1	TRBD1	TRBJ1-3	CASSNTGVVRF	TGCGCCAGCAGCAATACAGGGGTGGTACGTTTT
.	TRBV27	.	TRBJ2-3	CASSKGDTQYF	TGTGCCAGCTCCAAGGGAGATACGCAGTATTTT
.	TRBV30	.	TRBJ2-1	CAWSVLAKNEQFF	TGTGCCTGGAGTGTACTGGCGAAAAATGAGCAGTTCTTC
.	TRBV30	.	TRBJ2-7	CAWSVGRDFTYEQYF	TGTGCCTGGAGTGTAGGTAGGGACTTTACCTACGAGCAGTACTTC
.	TRBV9	.	TRBJ2-7	CASSDSRDPSREQYF	TGTGCCAGCAGCGACTCCCGGGACCCCTCCCGCGAGCAGTACTTC
.	TRBV7-6	TRBD1	TRBJ1-1	CASSHRQGVNTEAFF	TGTGCCAGCAGCCACAGACAGGGTGTGAACACTGAAGCTTTCTTT
.	TRBV27	.	TRBJ2-5	CASKTGGPQETQYF	TGTGCCAGTAAGACCGGGGGACCCCAAGAGACCCAGTACTTC